These 8 T cell receptor beta chains share one sample of origin, sequenced in a study of blood T cell repertoires in COVID-19. The table came from immunoSEQ multiplex PCR; TCRdb's copy has only in-frame clones and leaves some out. In the table there are some 54,000 clones, around four fifths of which are singletons. The sequencing sample was made of peripheral blood. Every receptor here comes from a man in his sixties or seventies with active COVID-19.

The J gene is TRBJ1-2, the V gene TRBV12-3 or TRBV12-4; D is perhaps TRBD1 (5 bases). The length of the CDR3 is 12 residues. Trimming pared 7 bases from V and 4 bases from J, leaving 10 bases between. The CDR3 protein is CASMQGSYGYTF. In nucleotides, the CDR3 is TGTGCCAGCATGCAGGGCAGCTATGGCTACACCTTC.

This chain uses TRBV4-2 with TRBJ2-5; weak D call: TRBD2 (6 bases). The CDR3 sequence is 14 residues long. V lost 0 bases, J lost 1 base, and 6 bases lay in between. The germline V gene encodes CDR1 LGHNA and CDR2 YNFKEQ. The DNA for the CDR3 is TGTGCCAGCAGCCAAGATAGCGGCCAAGAGACCCAGTACTTC. Translating gives CASSQDSGQETQYF.

The chain employs TRBV6-4 and TRBJ2-1, with 8 bases identical to TRBD2. The CDR3 loop spans 17 amino acids. Germline CDR1 reads MRHNA; CDR2 reads SNTAGT. Trimming took 3 bases from V and 0 from J; bases not matched to a gene: 7. The CDR3 spells CASSEYGGASSYNEQFF. CDR3 sequence (DNA): TGTGCCAGCAGTGAATACGGGGGGGCCAGCTCCTACAATGAGCAGTTCTTC.

The chain combines TRBV6-5 with TRBJ1-4; 8 positions match TRBD1. Germline loops: CDR1 MNHEY, CDR2 SVGAGI. The CDR3 has 15 residues. V lost 2 bases to trimming and J lost 6 bases; unmatched junction nucleotides: 5. CDR3 protein: CASSYPDRGDEKLFF. The CDR3 nucleotides read TGTGCCAGCAGTTACCCAGACAGGGGCGATGAAAAACTGTTTTTT.

J is TRBJ1-6 and V is TRBV9; tentatively, D is TRBD1 (6 bases). V lost 0 bases to trimming and J lost 9 bases, with 13 bases between them. The CDR3 sequence is 15 residues long. Germline CDR1 is SGDLS and CDR2 is YYNGEE. Written as DNA, the CDR3 is TGTGCCAGCAGCGTAGACACAGGGTCGGGTTCACCCCTCCACTTT. Translated: CASSVDTGSGSPLHF.

In its sample, this clone was seen a few times. The chain links TRBV20-1 to TRBJ1-1, with D uncertain. The CDR3 totals 11 residues. Deletions cut 3 bases from V and 3 bases from J, with 5 bases between. The germline V gene has CDR1 DFQATT and CDR2 SNEGSKA (reference sequence). CDR3 sequence (DNA): TGCAGTGCTAGGGGCCACACTGAAGCTTTCTTT. This codes for CSARGHTEAFF.

This clone is judged medium-sized. The chain has TRBV15 and TRBJ2-1; 13 nucleotides line up with TRBD2. Germline CDR1 reads LNHNV; CDR2 reads YYDKDF (reference sequence). CDR3 length: 18 residues. The J segment lost 7 bases and the V segment lost 0 bases, leaving 9 bases of the junction unmatched. CDR3 loop: CATSRDLRTSGGGNEQFF. CDR3 coding DNA: TGTGCCACCAGCAGAGACTTACGGACTAGCGGGGGCGGTAATGAGCAGTTCTTC.

J is TRBJ2-7 and V is TRBV7-8; D unclear. The germline V gene has CDR1 SGHVS and CDR2 FQNEAQ. Trimming took off 1 base at V and 4 bases at J, with 11 bases between the two ends. This CDR3 has 14 amino acids. The CDR3 spells CASSLGSRPYEQYF. For the CDR3, the DNA is TGTGCCAGCAGCTTAGGGTCTAGGCCGTACGAGCAGTACTTC.